These 8 T cell receptor beta chains came from one sample sequenced in a study of T cell responses to AZD1222 COVID-19 vaccine. Repertoires were generated with immunoSEQ multiplex PCR, while TCRdb's copy carries only in-frame clones and drops some. Of 120,000 or so clones in the sample, 85% to 90% were seen once. The sequenced sample was peripheral blood, obtained on day 0 of AZD1222 vaccination. These receptor sequences come from an adult in good health.

The chain couples TRBV7-3 to TRBJ2-1, with TRBD2 as a possible D gene (5 bases). The CDR3 length is 15 residues. From germline, CDR1 is SGHTA and CDR2 FQGTGA. The V gene lost 4 bases and the J gene lost 5 bases, with 15 bases spanning the gap. The CDR3 spells CASSSYGLTNNEQFF. CDR3 in DNA: TGTGCCAGCAGCTCCTACGGACTCACAAACAATGAGCAGTTCTTC.

The chain uses TRBV12-3 or TRBV12-4 and TRBJ1-2; D gene uncertain. This CDR3 region has 12 residues. The ends were cut back, 8 bases at V and 6 bases at J, with 13 bases in the middle. CDR3 amino acids: CASLKVGDGYTF. CDR3 DNA: TGTGCCAGCCTCAAGGTCGGGGATGGCTACACCTTC.

V is TRBV12-5 and J is TRBJ2-3; TRBD2 is a possible D gene (5 bases). Trimming removed 3 bases from V and 5 bases from J, with 15 bases in between. CDR1 is LGHNT, CDR2 FRNRAP, per germline. There are 15 residues in the CDR3. As DNA, the CDR3 is TGTGCTAGTGGTTTCTCCCTAGCCTTGGGAGATACGCAGTATTTT. Its translation is CASGFSLALGDTQYF.

V is TRBV28 and J is TRBJ2-2; 8 bases agree with TRBD1. V dropped 3 bases and J dropped 4; count of bases not matched to a gene: 4. The germline CDR1 and CDR2 sequences are MDHEN and SYDVKM. This CDR3 spans 15 amino acids. The CDR3, as DNA: TGTGCCAGCAGTTTTAACAGGGGGACCACCGGGGAGCTGTTTTTT. It translates to CASSFNRGTTGELFF. The whole variable domain, filled in from reference TRBV28 and TRBJ2-2, reads DVKVTQSSRYLVKRTGEKVFLECVQDMDHENMFWYRQDPGLGLRLIYFSYDVKMKEKGDIPEGYSVSREKKERFSLILESASTNQTSMYLCASSFNRGTTGELFFGEGSRLTVL.

The chain uses TRBV3-1 (or the pseudogene TRBV3-2) and TRBJ1-3; no clear D gene. V gave up 2 bases and J gave up 4 bases, with 6 bases separating them. Germline V gene lookup returns CDR1 LGHDT and CDR2 YNNKEL (reference sequence). The CDR3 loop spans 13 amino acids. The chain's CDR3 is CASSQFVGNTIYF. The DNA for the CDR3 is TGTGCCAGCAGCCAATTTGTGGGAAACACCATATATTTT.

V and J are TRBV12-5 and TRBJ1-2; D perhaps matches TRBD1 (6 bases). The V and J ends lost 1 base and 4 bases respectively, with 7 bases between them. Per the germline V gene, CDR1 is LGHNT and CDR2 is FRNRAP. There are 13 residues in the CDR3. Written as DNA, the CDR3 is TGTGCTAGTGGTTTGGGGGGGCCCTATGGCTACACCTTC. Translating it yields CASGLGGPYGYTF.

This chain links TRBV5-3 with TRBJ2-7; D is unclear. TRBV5-3 falls under the ORF class, with uncertain function. Trimming left V 4 bases short and J 3 bases short, with 14 bases between. The CDR3 runs 14 residues. CDR3 DNA: TGTGCCAGAAGCCCCGGATGGTGTGGCTACGAGCAGTACTTC. Translated: CARSPGWCGYEQYF.

This clone has only a few counts. The chain uses TRBV6-5 and TRBJ2-1; 14 nucleotides line up with TRBD2. V lost 2 bases and J lost 10; bases outside the gene matches: 7. CDR1 is MNHEY and CDR2 is SVGAGI in the germline V gene. The CDR3 loop spans 16 amino acids. CDR3 DNA: TGTGCCAGCAGTTACGGGACTAGCGGGAGTTTCCGCGAGCAGTTCTTC. Translated: CASSYGTSGSFREQFF.